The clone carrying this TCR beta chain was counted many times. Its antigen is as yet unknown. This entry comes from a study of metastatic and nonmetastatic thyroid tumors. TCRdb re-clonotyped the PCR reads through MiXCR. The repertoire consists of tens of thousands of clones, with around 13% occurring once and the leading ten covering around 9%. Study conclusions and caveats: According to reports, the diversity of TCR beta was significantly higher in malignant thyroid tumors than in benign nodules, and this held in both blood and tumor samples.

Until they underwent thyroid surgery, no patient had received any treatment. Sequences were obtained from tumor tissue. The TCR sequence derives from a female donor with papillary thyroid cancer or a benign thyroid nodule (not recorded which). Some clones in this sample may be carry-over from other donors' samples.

In DNA form, the CDR3 reads TGCGCCAGCAGCATGGGCAGGGGCAGCAATCAGCCCCAGCATTTT. Its protein is CASSMGRGSNQPQHF. This chain connects TRBV10-2 to TRBJ1-5, with D possibly being TRBD1 (6 bases). The length of the CDR3 is 15 residues. Germline assignment: CDR1 WSHSY and CDR2 SAAADI. The V end was cut by 6 bases, the J end by 1 base, with 13 bases between.